The 17 T cell receptor beta chains reported below all come from one sample, sequenced in a study of graft-versus-host responses after intestinal transplantation. The assay was immunoSEQ multiplex PCR, and TCRdb's table has in-frame clones only and misses some. The sample shows approximately 12,000 clones, over 90% of them seen only once. The source material was PBMCs, sampled 109 days after intestinal transplant. Receptors were obtained from a human patient who received an intestinal transplant, so some T cells may come from the graft donor.

This clone was recorded once. The chain joins TRBV29-1 to TRBJ2-3, with TRBD1 matching over 8 bases. The CDR3 covers 16 residues. Germline assignment: CDR1 SQVTM and CDR2 ANQGSEA. Trimming took 5 bases from V and 2 from J; bases not matched to a gene: 12. The CDR3 loop reads CSVPKGTTGVTDTQYF. The CDR3 nucleotides are TGCAGCGTTCCCAAGGGCACGACAGGGGTCACAGATACGCAGTATTTT.

V gene TRBV11-2 combines with J gene TRBJ2-1; perhaps TRBD2 as D (5 bases). Between the trimmed V and J ends, which lost 1 base and 14 bases, there was a span of 9 bases. The germline V gene has CDR1 SGHAT and CDR2 FQNNGV. The CDR3 is made up of 11 amino acids. This chain's CDR3 is CASSLATREFF. CDR3 nucleotide sequence: TGTGCCAGCAGCTTAGCTACTAGGGAGTTCTTC.

The V call is TRBV4-1, the J call TRBJ2-1, with D tentatively TRBD1 (5 bases). This CDR3 region has 17 residues. Germline values: CDR1 MGHRA, CDR2 YSYEKL. Trimming took off 4 bases at V and 3 bases at J, with 19 bases between the two ends. The CDR3 DNA is TGCGCCAGCAGCCTCCTGACAGAAACCTTACACTACAATGAGCAGTTCTTC. This translates into CASSLLTETLHYNEQFF.

The V gene is TRBV27, the J gene TRBJ2-5; D gene ambiguous. CDR1 is MNHEY, CDR2 SMNVEV, per germline (reference sequence). Trimming left V 1 base short and J 2 bases short, with 5 bases between. This CDR3 comprises 13 residues. The CDR3 region is CASSLFPQETQYF. The CDR3, as DNA: TGTGCCAGCAGTTTATTCCCACAAGAGACCCAGTACTTC.

The chain has TRBV7-2 and TRBJ2-5, with 10 bases matching TRBD1. This CDR3 spans 16 amino acids. The ends lost 1 base at V and 2 bases at J; junction bases unmatched: 4. Germline V gives CDR1 SGHTA, CDR2 FQGNSA. DNA for the CDR3: TGTGCCAGCAGCTTAGAAAGGACAGGGGGGCAAGAGACCCAGTACTTC. Its translation: CASSLERTGGQETQYF.

This chain links TRBV2 with TRBJ2-7; TRBD1 agrees at 7 bases. The V and J ends lost 3 bases and 2 bases, in that order; junction bases with no gene match: 1. Germline values: CDR1 SNHLY, CDR2 FYNNEI. This CDR3 is built from 13 residues. CDR3 sequence: CASSEDRTYEQYF. CDR3 nucleotides: TGTGCCAGCAGTGAGGACAGGACCTACGAGCAGTACTTC.

The chain is built from TRBV27 and TRBJ2-7; 7 bases are a match to TRBD1. Germline V lookup: CDR1 MNHEY, CDR2 SMNVEV (reference sequence). V trimming: 8 bases; J trimming: 1 base; junction bases outside the gene matches: 8. The CDR3 loop spans 14 amino acids. The chain's CDR3 is CASHTQGESYEQYF. The CDR3 coding sequence is TGTGCCAGCCATACCCAGGGGGAGTCCTACGAGCAGTACTTC.

The rearrangement uses TRBV27 and TRBJ2-5; 10 nucleotides align to TRBD1. Trimming at V came to 2 bases and at J to 5 bases, leaving 5 bases not matched to a gene. This CDR3 is 15 amino acids long. CDR1 is MNHEY, CDR2 SMNVEV, per germline (reference sequence). In DNA form, the CDR3 reads TGTGCCAGCAGTTTAGATGGGGACAGGGGCGAGACCCAGTACTTC. Translating it yields CASSLDGDRGETQYF.

The CDR3 DNA reads as TGCGCCAGCAGCCAAACAGCGGGAGCCACCTACAATGAGCAGTTCTTC. The encoded protein is CASSQTAGATYNEQFF. J is TRBJ2-1 and V is TRBV4-1; 8 positions match TRBD2. This CDR3 comprises 16 residues. From germline, CDR1 is MGHRA and CDR2 YSYEKL. Trimming at V came to 2 bases and at J to 2 bases, leaving 5 bases not matched to a gene.

This sequence joins TRBV11-2 and TRBJ1-2, with D perhaps TRBD1 (6 bases). This CDR3 spans 17 amino acids. V was cut by 5 bases and J by 6 bases, with 25 bases left in between. Germline V CDR1 and CDR2: SGHAT, FQNNGV. The CDR3 nucleotides read TGTGCCAGCAGCCTCACCCTAACCCCGCAGGGGACCAATGGCTACACCTTC. This sequence encodes CASSLTLTPQGTNGYTF.

This clone was found once. The rearrangement joins TRBV5-1 to TRBJ2-7; 7 bases agree with TRBD2. Germline CDR1 is SGHRS and CDR2 is YFSETQ. The J segment lost 5 bases and the V segment lost 0 bases, leaving 11 bases of the junction unmatched. The CDR3 loop spans 16 amino acids. CDR3 amino acids: CASSLEISLTSNEQYF. The CDR3 DNA reads TGCGCCAGCAGCTTGGAAATTTCTCTGACTAGCAACGAGCAGTACTTC.

This chain uses TRBV5-1 with TRBJ2-3; 12 bases line up with TRBD1. CDR1 and CDR2 (germline): SGHRS, YFSETQ. V lost 8 bases and J lost 5; bases outside the gene matches: 6. The CDR3 totals 14 residues. DNA for the CDR3: TGCGCCAGTACCGGGACAGGGGGCAGAGATACGCAGTATTTT. Its translation is CASTGTGGRDTQYF.

There are a few counts of this clone. The chain links TRBV7-3 to TRBJ2-2; D gene unclear. CDR3 length: 13 amino acids. CDR1 and CDR2 from the germline V gene are SGHTA and FQGTGA. Trimming took off 3 bases at V and 5 bases at J, with 7 bases between the two ends. CDR3 in DNA: TGTGCCAGCAGCTTTGGGCAAACCGGGGAGCTGTTTTTT. Amino acid sequence: CASSFGQTGELFF. The full variable domain, in which reference TRBV7-3 and TRBJ2-2 provide the parts outside the CDR3, is GAGVSQTPSNKVTEKGKYVELRCDPISGHTALYWYRQSLGQGPEFLIYFQGTGAADDSGLPNDRFFAVRPEGSVSTLKIQRTERGDSAVYLCASSFGQTGELFFGEGSRLTVL.

The chain carries TRBV27 and TRBJ2-2; D not resolved. Trimming left V 0 bases short and J 4 bases short, with 9 bases between. Germline V lookup: CDR1 MNHEY, CDR2 SMNVEV (reference sequence). The CDR3 totals 15 residues. The CDR3 spells CASSLSSQITGELFF. The CDR3 bases are TGTGCCAGCAGTTTATCTTCACAAATCACCGGGGAGCTGTTTTTT.

V usage is TRBV27 and J usage is TRBJ2-7, with TRBD1 matching over 7 bases. CDR1 and CDR2 from the germline V gene are MNHEY and SMNVEV (reference sequence). V shed 9 bases and J 2 bases; nucleotides not matched to a gene: 7. The CDR3 runs to 13 residues. CDR3 nucleotides: TGTGCCAGTTTAGGGGGCCTACCCTACGAGCAGTACTTC. It specifies CASLGGLPYEQYF.

The genes are TRBV7-8 and TRBJ1-5; 8 bases agree with TRBD1. V lost 4 bases to trimming and J lost 5 bases; unmatched junction nucleotides: 1. CDR1 is SGHVS, CDR2 FQNEAQ, per germline. The CDR3 extends over 13 amino acids. This CDR3 is CASSWGQDQPQHF. The DNA for the CDR3 is TGTGCCAGCAGCTGGGGACAGGATCAGCCCCAGCATTTT.

The chain carries TRBV19 and TRBJ2-2; 7 bases match TRBD2. V trimming: 2 bases; J trimming: 5 bases; junction bases outside the gene matches: 2. This CDR3 has 14 amino acids. Germline lookup yields CDR1 LNHDA and CDR2 SQIVND (reference sequence). CDR3 DNA: TGTGCCAGTAGTATACTAGCGGCTACCGGGGAGCTGTTTTTT. It codes for CASSILAATGELFF.